Listed below are T cell receptor beta chains from one sample, sequenced in a study of blood T cell repertoires in COVID-19. Profiling relied on immunoSEQ multiplex PCR, and the TCRdb table lists in-frame clones only, not all of them. The sample includes 60,000 to 95,000 clones, approximately 74% of them seen just once. The sample comprised peripheral blood. The receptors here all came from a human donor with acute or convalescent COVID-19. The donor label of this sample is uncertain. The CDR3 runs from the conserved cysteine through the conserved F or W. For some rows the clone size is stated as once, few or many, or as a class when expanded; others skip it.

clone size: -
V gene: TRBV11-3
CDR3 protein: CASSPRDSGDTQYF

clone size: -
V gene: TRBV19
CDR3 protein: CASSIGTVPTDTQYF

clone size: -
V gene: TRBV9
CDR3 protein: CASTRGGPNEQFF

clone size: -
V gene: TRBV7-8
CDR3 protein: CASSPFPGSNSPLHF

clone size: many
V gene: TRBV5-1
CDR3 protein: CASSLAGTSNEKLFF

clone size: -
V gene: TRBV18
CDR3 protein: CASSGTGGTDTQYF

clone size: once
V gene: TRBV7-2
CDR3 protein: CASSLGQIYEQYF

clone size: -
V gene: TRBV7-2
CDR3 protein: CASSLPLGAQETQYF

clone size: -
V gene: TRBV5-1
CDR3 protein: CASSPQGQGYTEAFF

clone size: -
V gene: TRBV5-1
CDR3 protein: CASSFTSMREQYF

clone size: -
V gene: TRBV27
CDR3 protein: CASSLQGQISNTGELFF

clone size: -
V gene: TRBV5-4
CDR3 protein: CASSQKGRASGVPYNEQFF

clone size: -
V gene: TRBV5-8
CDR3 protein: CASSLGGLTEAFF

clone size: -
V gene: TRBV5-8
CDR3 protein: CASSLEATSGNTDTQYF

clone size: -
V gene: TRBV19
CDR3 protein: CASSRLAGGEQYF

clone size: -
V gene: TRBV11-3
CDR3 protein: CASSVGAQPQHF

clone size: -
V gene: TRBV2
CDR3 protein: CASNAQGRTQYF

clone size: -
V gene: TRBV5-6
CDR3 protein: CASSLAGGRGDEQFF

clone size: once
V gene: TRBV5-1
CDR3 protein: CASSRGTSGGPNNEQFF

clone size: -
V gene: TRBV19
CDR3 protein: CASSMLWTSGKGDIQYF

clone size: -
V gene: TRBV6-5
CDR3 protein: CASSWDWKNIQYF

clone size: -
V gene: TRBV2
CDR3 protein: CASAGGREDTQYF

clone size: -
V gene: TRBV6-2/TRBV6-3
CDR3 protein: CASSYSAGTTEAFF

clone size: -
V gene: TRBV5-4
CDR3 protein: CASSRLQGVGGYTF

clone size: -
V gene: TRBV20-1
CDR3 protein: CSALVGDTQYF

clone size: -
V gene: TRBV30
CDR3 protein: CAWSEGLVSYNEQFF

clone size: -
V gene: TRBV12-3/TRBV12-4
CDR3 protein: CASSLNRQGLHF

clone size: -
V gene: TRBV20-1
CDR3 protein: CSAGTEEKLFF

clone size: -
V gene: TRBV7-2
CDR3 protein: CASSLAQGTYNEQFF

clone size: -
V gene: TRBV18
CDR3 protein: CASSPGGVSETQYF

clone size: -
V gene: TRBV7-9
CDR3 protein: CASSLEARQAWAFF

clone size: many
V gene: TRBV11-2
CDR3 protein: CASSLVTGLRSHGELFF

clone size: few
V gene: TRBV9
CDR3 protein: CASSVAPGQPQHF

clone size: -
V gene: TRBV5-1
CDR3 protein: CASYGTRSSDEQFF

clone size: many
V gene: TRBV2
CDR3 protein: CASSVAGAVNNEQFF

clone size: -
V gene: TRBV10-3
CDR3 protein: CATTKEAGGNQPQHF

clone size: -
V gene: TRBV30
CDR3 protein: CAWSVPGRGAGYTF

clone size: -
V gene: TRBV6-1
CDR3 protein: CASSEARVDFHF

clone size: -
V gene: TRBV30
CDR3 protein: CAWSAPLTANGNTIYF

clone size: -
V gene: TRBV7-8
CDR3 protein: CASSLEGIYNEQFF

clone size: -
V gene: TRBV11-2
CDR3 protein: CASSHRTGGTGELFF

clone size: -
V gene: TRBV28
CDR3 protein: CASTTGGLAGGETQYF